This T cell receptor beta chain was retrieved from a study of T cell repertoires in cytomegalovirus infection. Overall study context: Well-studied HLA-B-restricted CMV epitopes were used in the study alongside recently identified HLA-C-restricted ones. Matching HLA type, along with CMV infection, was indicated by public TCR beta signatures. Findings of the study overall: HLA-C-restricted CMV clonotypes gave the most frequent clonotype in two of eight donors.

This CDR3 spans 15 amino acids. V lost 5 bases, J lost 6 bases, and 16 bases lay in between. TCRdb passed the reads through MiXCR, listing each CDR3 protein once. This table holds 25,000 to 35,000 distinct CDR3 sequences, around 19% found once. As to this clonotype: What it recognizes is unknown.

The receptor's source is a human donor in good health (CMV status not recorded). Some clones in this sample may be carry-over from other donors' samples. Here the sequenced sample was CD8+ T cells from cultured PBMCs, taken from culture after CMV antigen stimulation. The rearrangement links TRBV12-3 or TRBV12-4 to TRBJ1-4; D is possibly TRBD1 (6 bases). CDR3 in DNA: TGTGCCAGCAGTCCCATAGGGGGGTTGGATGAAAAACTGTTTTTT. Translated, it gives CASSPIGGLDEKLFF.